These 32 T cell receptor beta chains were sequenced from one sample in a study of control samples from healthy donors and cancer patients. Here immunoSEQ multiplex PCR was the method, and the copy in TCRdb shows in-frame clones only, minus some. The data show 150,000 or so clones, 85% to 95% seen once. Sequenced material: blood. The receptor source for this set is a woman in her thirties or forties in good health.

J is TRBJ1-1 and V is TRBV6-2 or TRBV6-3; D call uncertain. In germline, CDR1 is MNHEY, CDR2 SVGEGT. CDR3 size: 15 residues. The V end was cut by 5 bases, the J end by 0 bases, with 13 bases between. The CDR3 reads CASSPPGLMNTEAFF. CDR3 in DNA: TGTGCCAGCAGTCCCCCAGGTCTCATGAACACTGAAGCTTTCTTT.

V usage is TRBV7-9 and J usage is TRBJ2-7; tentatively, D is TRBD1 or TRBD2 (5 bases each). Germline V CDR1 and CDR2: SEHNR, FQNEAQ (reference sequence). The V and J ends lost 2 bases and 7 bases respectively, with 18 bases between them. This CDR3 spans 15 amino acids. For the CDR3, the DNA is TGTGCCAGCAGCTTAACTCAGCAGGGTGGGGGTGAGCAGTACTTC. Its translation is CASSLTQQGGGEQYF.

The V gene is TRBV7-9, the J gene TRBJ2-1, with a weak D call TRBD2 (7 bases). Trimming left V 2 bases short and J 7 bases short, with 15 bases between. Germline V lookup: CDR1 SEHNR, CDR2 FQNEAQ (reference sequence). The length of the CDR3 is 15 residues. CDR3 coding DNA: TGTGCCAGCAGCTTATTCACAGGGCGGGGGAATGAGCAGTTCTTC. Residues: CASSLFTGRGNEQFF.

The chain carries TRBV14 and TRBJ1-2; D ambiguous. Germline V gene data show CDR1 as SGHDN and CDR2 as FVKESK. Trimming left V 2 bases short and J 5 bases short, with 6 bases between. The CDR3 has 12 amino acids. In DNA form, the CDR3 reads TGTGCCAGCAGCCAATTTGGGTATGGCTACACCTTC. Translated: CASSQFGYGYTF. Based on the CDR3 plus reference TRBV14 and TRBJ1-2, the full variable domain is EAGVTQFPSHSVIEKGQTVTLRCDPISGHDNLYWYRRVMGKEIKFLLHFVKESKQDESGMPNNRFLAERTGGTYSTLKVQPAELEDSGVYFCASSQFGYGYTFGSGTRLTVV.

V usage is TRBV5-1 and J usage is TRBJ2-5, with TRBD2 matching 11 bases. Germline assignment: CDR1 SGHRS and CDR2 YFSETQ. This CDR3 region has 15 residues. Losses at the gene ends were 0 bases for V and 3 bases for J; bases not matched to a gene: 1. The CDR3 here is CASSLVLAGEETQYF. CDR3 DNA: TGCGCCAGCAGCTTGGTACTAGCGGGAGAAGAGACCCAGTACTTC.

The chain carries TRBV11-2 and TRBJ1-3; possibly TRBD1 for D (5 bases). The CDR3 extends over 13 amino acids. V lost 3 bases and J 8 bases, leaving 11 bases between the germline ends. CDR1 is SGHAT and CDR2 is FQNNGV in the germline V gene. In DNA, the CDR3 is TGTGCCAGCAGCTTTCAGGGTCTAGACACCATATATTTT. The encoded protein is CASSFQGLDTIYF.

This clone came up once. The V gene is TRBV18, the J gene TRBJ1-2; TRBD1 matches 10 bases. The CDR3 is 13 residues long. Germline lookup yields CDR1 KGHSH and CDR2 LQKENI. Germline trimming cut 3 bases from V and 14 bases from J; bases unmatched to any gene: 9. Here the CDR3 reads CASSPDRGVGGTF. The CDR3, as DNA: TGTGCCAGCTCACCGGACAGGGGGGTTGGAGGGACCTTC.

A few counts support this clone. The CDR3 loop is CASSYILNANTGELFF. Here the CDR3 DNA reads TGTGCCAGCAGTTATATACTTAACGCGAACACCGGGGAGCTGTTTTTT. V is TRBV6-2 or TRBV6-3 and J is TRBJ2-2, with no clear D. Germline CDR1 reads MNHEY; CDR2 reads SVGEGT. CDR3 size: 16 residues. V was pared by 3 bases and J by 0 bases, with 11 bases between.

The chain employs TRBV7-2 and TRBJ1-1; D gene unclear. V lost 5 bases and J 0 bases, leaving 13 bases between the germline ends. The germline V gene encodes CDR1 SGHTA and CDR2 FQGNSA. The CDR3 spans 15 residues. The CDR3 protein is CASSLRLTMNTEAFF. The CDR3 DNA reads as TGTGCCAGCAGCCTACGCTTGACTATGAACACTGAAGCTTTCTTT.

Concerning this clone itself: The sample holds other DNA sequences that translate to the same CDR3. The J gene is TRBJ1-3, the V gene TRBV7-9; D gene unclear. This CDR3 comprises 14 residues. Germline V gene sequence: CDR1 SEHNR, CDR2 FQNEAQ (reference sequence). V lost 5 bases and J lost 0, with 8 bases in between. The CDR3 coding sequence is TGTGCCAGCAGCCCTGACATCTCTGGAAACACCATATATTTT. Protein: CASSPDISGNTIYF. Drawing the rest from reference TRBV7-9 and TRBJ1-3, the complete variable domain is DTGVSQNPRHKITKRGQNVTFRCDPISEHNRLYWYRQTLGQGPEFLTYFQNEAQLEKSRLLSDRFSAERPKGSFSTLEIQRTEQGDSAMYLCASSPDISGNTIYFGEGSWLTVV.

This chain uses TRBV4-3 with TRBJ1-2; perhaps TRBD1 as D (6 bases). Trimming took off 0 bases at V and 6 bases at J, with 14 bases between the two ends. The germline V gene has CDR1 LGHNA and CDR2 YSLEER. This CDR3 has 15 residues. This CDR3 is CASSQDLVQGHGYTF. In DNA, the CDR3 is TGCGCCAGCAGCCAAGATTTGGTGCAGGGGCATGGCTACACCTTC.

The CDR3 reads CASRALGQRGTEAFF. Written as DNA, the CDR3 is TGTGCCAGCAGAGCCTTGGGACAGCGGGGCACTGAAGCTTTCTTT. The chain employs TRBV6-4 and TRBJ1-1; 7 bases are shared with TRBD1. This CDR3 has 15 residues. The junction had 11 bases not matched to a gene; V was cut back by 6 bases and J by 4 bases. Germline V gives CDR1 MRHNA, CDR2 SNTAGT.

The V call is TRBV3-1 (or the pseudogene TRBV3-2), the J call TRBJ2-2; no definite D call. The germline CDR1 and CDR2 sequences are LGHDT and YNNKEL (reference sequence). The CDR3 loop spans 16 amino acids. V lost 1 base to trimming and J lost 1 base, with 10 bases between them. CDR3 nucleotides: TGTGCCAGCAGCCAAGTCGGCGGTCTGAACACCGGGGAGCTGTTTTTT. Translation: CASSQVGGLNTGELFF.

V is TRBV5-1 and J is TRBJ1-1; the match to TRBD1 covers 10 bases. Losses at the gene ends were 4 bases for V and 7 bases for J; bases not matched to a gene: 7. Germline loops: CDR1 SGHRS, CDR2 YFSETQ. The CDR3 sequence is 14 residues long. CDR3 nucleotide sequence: TGCGCCAGCAGCCCGACAGGGGGCGCGGGTGAAGCTTTCTTT. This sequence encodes CASSPTGGAGEAFF.

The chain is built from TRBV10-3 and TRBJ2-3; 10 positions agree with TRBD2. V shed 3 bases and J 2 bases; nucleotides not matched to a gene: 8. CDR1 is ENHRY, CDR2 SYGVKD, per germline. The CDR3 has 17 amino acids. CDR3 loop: CAISDFPLAGHTDTQYF. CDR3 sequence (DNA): TGTGCCATCAGTGATTTCCCACTAGCGGGGCACACAGATACGCAGTATTTT.

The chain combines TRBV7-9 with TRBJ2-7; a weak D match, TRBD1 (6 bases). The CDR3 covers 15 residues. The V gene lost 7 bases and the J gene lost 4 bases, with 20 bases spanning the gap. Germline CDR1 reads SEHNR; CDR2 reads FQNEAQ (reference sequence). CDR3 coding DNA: TGTGCCAGCACGGATCTAGACAGGATCGAATACGAGCAGTACTTC. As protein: CASTDLDRIEYEQYF.

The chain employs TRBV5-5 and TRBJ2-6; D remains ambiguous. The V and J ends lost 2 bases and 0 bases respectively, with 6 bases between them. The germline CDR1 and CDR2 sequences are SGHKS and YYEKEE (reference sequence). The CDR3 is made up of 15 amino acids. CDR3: CASSFADSGANVLTF. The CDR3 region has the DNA TGTGCCAGCAGCTTCGCGGACTCTGGGGCCAACGTCCTGACTTTC.

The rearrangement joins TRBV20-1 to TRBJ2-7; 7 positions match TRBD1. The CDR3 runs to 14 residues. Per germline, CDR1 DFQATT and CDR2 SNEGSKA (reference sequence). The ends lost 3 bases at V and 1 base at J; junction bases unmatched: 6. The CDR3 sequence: CSASDGTASYEQYF. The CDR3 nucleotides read TGCAGTGCTAGTGACGGGACAGCTTCCTACGAGCAGTACTTC.

CDR3 sequence: CASSYSWGVTGANVLTF. Here the CDR3 DNA reads TGTGCCAGCAGTTACTCGTGGGGGGTAACCGGGGCCAACGTCCTGACTTTC. The rearrangement uses TRBV6-2 or TRBV6-3 and TRBJ2-6; a possible D gene is TRBD2 (6 bases). The ends were cut back, 0 bases at V and 4 bases at J, with 13 bases in the middle. Germline loops: CDR1 MNHEY, CDR2 SVGEGT. There are 17 residues in the CDR3.

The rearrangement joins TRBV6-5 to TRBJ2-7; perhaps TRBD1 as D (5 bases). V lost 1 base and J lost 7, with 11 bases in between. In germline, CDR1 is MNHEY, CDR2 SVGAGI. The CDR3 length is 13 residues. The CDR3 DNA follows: TGTGCCAGCAGTTACTTGGACGACAGAGAGCAGTACTTC. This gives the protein CASSYLDDREQYF.

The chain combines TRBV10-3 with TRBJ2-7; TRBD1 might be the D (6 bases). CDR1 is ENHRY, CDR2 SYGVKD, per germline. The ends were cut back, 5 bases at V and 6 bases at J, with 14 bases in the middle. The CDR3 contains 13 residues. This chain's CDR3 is CAISPTGSGEQYF. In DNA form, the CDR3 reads TGTGCCATCAGTCCCACAGGGTCCGGCGAGCAGTACTTC.

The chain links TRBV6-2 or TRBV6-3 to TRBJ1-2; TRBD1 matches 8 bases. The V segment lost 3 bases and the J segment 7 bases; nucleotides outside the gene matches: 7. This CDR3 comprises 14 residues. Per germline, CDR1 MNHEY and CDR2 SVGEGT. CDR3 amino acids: CASSYVTGALGYTF. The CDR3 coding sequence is TGTGCCAGCAGTTATGTGACAGGGGCCCTTGGCTACACCTTC.

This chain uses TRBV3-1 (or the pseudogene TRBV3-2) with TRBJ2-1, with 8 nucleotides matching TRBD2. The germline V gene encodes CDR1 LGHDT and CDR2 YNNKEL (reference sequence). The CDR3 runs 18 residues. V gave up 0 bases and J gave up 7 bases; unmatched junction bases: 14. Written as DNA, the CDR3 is TGTGCCAGCAGCCAAGAAAGACTAGCGAGTCATCTACGTAATGAGCAGTTCTTC. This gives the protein CASSQERLASHLRNEQFF.

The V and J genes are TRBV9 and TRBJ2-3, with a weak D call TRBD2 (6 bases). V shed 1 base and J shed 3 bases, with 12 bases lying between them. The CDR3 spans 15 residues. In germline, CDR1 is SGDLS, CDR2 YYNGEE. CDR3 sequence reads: CASSVNVLATDTQYF. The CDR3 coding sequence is TGTGCCAGCAGCGTAAATGTACTAGCTACAGATACGCAGTATTTT.

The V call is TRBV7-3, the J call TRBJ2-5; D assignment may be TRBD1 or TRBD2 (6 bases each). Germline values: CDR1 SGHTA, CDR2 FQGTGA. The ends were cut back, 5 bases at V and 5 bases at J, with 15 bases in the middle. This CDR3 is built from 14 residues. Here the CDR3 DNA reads TGTGCCAGCAGCCGAGGGGGGAGGAGGGAGACCCAGTACTTC. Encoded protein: CASSRGGRRETQYF. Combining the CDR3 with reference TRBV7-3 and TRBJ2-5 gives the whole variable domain GAGVSQTPSNKVTEKGKYVELRCDPISGHTALYWYRQSLGQGPEFLIYFQGTGAADDSGLPNDRFFAVRPEGSVSTLKIQRTERGDSAVYLCASSRGGRRETQYFGPGTRLLVL.

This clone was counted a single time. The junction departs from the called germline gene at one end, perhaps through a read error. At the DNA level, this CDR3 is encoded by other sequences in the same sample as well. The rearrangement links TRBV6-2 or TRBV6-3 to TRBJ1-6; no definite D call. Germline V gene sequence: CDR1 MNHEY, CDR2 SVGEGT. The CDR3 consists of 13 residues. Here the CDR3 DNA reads TGTGCCAGCAGCTACTCTCGGGATTCACCCCTCCACTTT. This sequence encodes CASSYSRDSPLHF.

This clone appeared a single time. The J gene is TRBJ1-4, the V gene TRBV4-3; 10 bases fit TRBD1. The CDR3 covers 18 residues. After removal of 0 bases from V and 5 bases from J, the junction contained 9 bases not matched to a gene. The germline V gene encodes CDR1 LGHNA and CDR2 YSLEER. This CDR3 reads CASSQEPGQGGRNEKLFF. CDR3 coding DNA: TGCGCCAGCAGCCAAGAACCAGGACAGGGGGGGAGGAATGAAAAACTGTTTTTT.

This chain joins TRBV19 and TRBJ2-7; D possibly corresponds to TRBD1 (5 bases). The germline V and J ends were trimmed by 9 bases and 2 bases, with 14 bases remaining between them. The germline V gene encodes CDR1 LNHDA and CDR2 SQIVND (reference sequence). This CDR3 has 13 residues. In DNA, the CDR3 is TGTGCCAGCGCCGTGACAGTTGCCTACGAGCAGTACTTC. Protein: CASAVTVAYEQYF.

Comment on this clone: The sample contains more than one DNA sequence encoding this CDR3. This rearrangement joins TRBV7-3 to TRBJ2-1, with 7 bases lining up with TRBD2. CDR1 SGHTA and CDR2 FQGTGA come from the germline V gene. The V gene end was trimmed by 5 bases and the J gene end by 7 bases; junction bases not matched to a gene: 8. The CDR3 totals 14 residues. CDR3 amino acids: CASSMGLAENEQFF. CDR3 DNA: TGTGCCAGCAGCATGGGGCTAGCGGAAAATGAGCAGTTCTTC.

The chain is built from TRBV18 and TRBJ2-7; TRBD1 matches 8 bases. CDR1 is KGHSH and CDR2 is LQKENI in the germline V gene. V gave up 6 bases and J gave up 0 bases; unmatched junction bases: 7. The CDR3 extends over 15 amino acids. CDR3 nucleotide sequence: TGTGCCAGCTCCCCCGGACAGGGCGGCTCCTACGAGCAGTACTTC. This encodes CASSPGQGGSYEQYF.

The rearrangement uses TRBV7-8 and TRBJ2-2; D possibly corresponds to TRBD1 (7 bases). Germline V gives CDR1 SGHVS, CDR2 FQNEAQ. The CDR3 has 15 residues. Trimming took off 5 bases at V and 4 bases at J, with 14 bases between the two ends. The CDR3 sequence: CASSLSQGGTGELFF. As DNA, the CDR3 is TGTGCCAGCAGCCTTAGCCAGGGGGGCACCGGGGAGCTGTTTTTT. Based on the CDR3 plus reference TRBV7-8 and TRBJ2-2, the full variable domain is GAGVSQSPRYKVAKRGQDVALRCDPISGHVSLFWYQQALGQGPEFLTYFQNEAQLDKSGLPSDRFFAERPEGSVSTLKIQRTQQEDSAVYLCASSLSQGGTGELFFGEGSRLTVL.

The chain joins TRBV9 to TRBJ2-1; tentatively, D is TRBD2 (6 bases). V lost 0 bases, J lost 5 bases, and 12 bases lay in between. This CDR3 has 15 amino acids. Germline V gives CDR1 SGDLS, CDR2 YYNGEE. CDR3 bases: TGTGCCAGCAGCGTAGCTGGGGGGTTGCACAATGAGCAGTTCTTC. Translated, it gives CASSVAGGLHNEQFF.